These 25 T cell receptor beta chains were sequenced from one sample in a study of control samples from healthy donors and cancer patients (dated by TCRdb to about 2020). Libraries were built with the immunoSEQ multiplex PCR assay. TCRdb carries this immuneACCESS record with in-frame sequences only. Its versions omit some clonotypes, under half of them owing to an unresolved V gene in the studies checked, with the rest unexplained. Here the sample has 65,000 to 100,000 clones; roughly 86% occur a single time. Of the sample, about a fifth is held by the ten largest clones. The sequencing input was blood. The receptor set was obtained from a man between 50 and 59 years old in good health.

V usage is TRBV6-2 or TRBV6-3 and J usage is TRBJ2-2; D remains ambiguous. This CDR3 comprises 15 residues. Trimming stripped 2 bases from V and 1 base from J, with 8 bases between. The germline gives CDR1 MNHEY, CDR2 SVGEGT. The CDR3 spells CASSYDGGNTGELFF. CDR3 DNA: TGTGCCAGCAGTTACGACGGCGGGAACACCGGGGAGCTGTTTTTT.

V and J are TRBV5-4 and TRBJ2-1, with 8 bases identical to TRBD2. CDR1 and CDR2 from the germline V gene are SGHNT and YYREEE (reference sequence). Trimming at V came to 5 bases and at J to 1 base, leaving 8 bases not matched to a gene. The CDR3 length is 16 residues. The CDR3 region has the DNA TGTGCCAGCAGGGACAAGAGCGGGGGTTCCTACAATGAGCAGTTCTTC. Translating it yields CASRDKSGGSYNEQFF.

The chain joins TRBV4-3 to TRBJ2-6; the match to TRBD2 covers 11 bases. Unmatched junction bases numbered 0, after V lost 0 bases and J lost 2 bases. The CDR3 contains 17 residues. The germline V gene encodes CDR1 LGHNA and CDR2 YSLEER. The CDR3 reads CASSQETSGTGANVLTF. CDR3 coding DNA: TGCGCCAGCAGCCAAGAGACTAGCGGGACTGGGGCCAACGTCCTGACTTTC.

On this clone: A clone one base away is much larger, so this may be a read error. The sample holds other DNA sequences that translate to the same CDR3. This sequence joins TRBV18 and TRBJ2-7; 10 bases map to TRBD1. CDR1 is KGHSH, CDR2 LQKENI, per germline. V gave up 0 bases and J gave up 3 bases; unmatched junction bases: 5. The CDR3 length is 16 residues. The CDR3 region has the DNA TGTGCCAGCTCACCACCCGGGACAGGGGTTCTCTACGAGCAGTACTTC. Encoded protein: CASSPPGTGVLYEQYF.

The chain is built from TRBV12-3 or TRBV12-4 and TRBJ2-5; 7 bases are a match to TRBD1. Trimming at V came to 4 bases and at J to 2 bases, leaving 1 base not matched to a gene. The CDR3 loop spans 13 amino acids. The CDR3 DNA follows: TGTGCCAGCAGTTCGGACAGGCAAGAGACCCAGTACTTC. Its translation: CASSSDRQETQYF.

DNA of the CDR3: TGTGCCAGCAGCCAAGGAGACAGCGGGGAGCTGTTTTTT. This codes for CASSQGDSGELFF. The rearrangement links TRBV4-2 to TRBJ2-2; weak D call: TRBD1 (5 bases). The CDR3 spans 13 residues. Germline V lookup: CDR1 LGHNA, CDR2 YNFKEQ. The V and J ends lost 1 base and 7 bases respectively, with 7 bases between them.

The J gene is TRBJ2-5, the V gene TRBV5-1, with D maybe TRBD1 (6 bases). Germline loops: CDR1 SGHRS, CDR2 YFSETQ. Trimming removed 1 base at V and 2 bases at J, with 12 bases between. The CDR3 is 15 residues long. CDR3 amino acids: CASSLLSGEQETQYF. The CDR3 DNA sequence: TGCGCCAGCAGCTTGCTTTCAGGGGAACAAGAGACCCAGTACTTC.

The chain carries TRBV27 and TRBJ2-3, with 9 positions matching TRBD2. With V trimmed by 2 bases and J by 5 bases, 5 bases remained unmatched. Per germline, CDR1 MNHEY and CDR2 SMNVEV (reference sequence). The CDR3 runs 15 residues. The chain's CDR3 is CASSLEASGEDTQYF. For the CDR3, the DNA is TGTGCCAGCAGTTTAGAAGCTAGCGGGGAAGATACGCAGTATTTT.

This clone was recorded a few times. The rearrangement links TRBV7-2 to TRBJ2-7; 7 bases line up with TRBD2. After removal of 3 bases from V and 3 bases from J, the junction contained 8 bases not matched to a gene. Per germline, CDR1 SGHTA and CDR2 FQGNSA. The CDR3 contains 15 residues. The CDR3 here is CASSFGDSGFYEQYF. The CDR3 DNA is TGTGCCAGCAGCTTCGGGGATAGCGGGTTCTACGAGCAGTACTTC.

The rearrangement uses TRBV2 and TRBJ2-3; TRBD2 matches 9 bases. The CDR3 has 16 amino acids. Losses at the gene ends were 3 bases for V and 3 bases for J; bases not matched to a gene: 7. Germline loops: CDR1 SNHLY, CDR2 FYNNEI. The CDR3 DNA sequence: TGTGCCAGCAGTGAGTGGGAGAGCGGGGGGACAGATACGCAGTATTTT. It encodes CASSEWESGGTDTQYF.

V is TRBV15 and J is TRBJ2-1; D might be TRBD1 (5 bases). Germline V gene sequence: CDR1 LNHNV, CDR2 YYDKDF (reference sequence). V dropped 4 bases and J dropped 9 bases, with 10 bases sitting between them. CDR3 length: 12 amino acids. CDR3 loop: CATSNWGSEQFF. In nucleotides, the CDR3 is TGTGCCACCAGCAATTGGGGCAGTGAGCAGTTCTTC.

This chain links TRBV28 with TRBJ1-5, with 8 positions matching TRBD1. Germline CDR1 and CDR2: MDHEN and SYDVKM. The V and J ends lost 5 bases and 1 base, in that order; junction bases with no gene match: 10. CDR3 length: 17 amino acids. This CDR3 is CASSTLGRGQSNQPQHF. In nucleotides, the CDR3 is TGTGCCAGCAGTACGCTGGGCAGGGGGCAAAGCAATCAGCCCCAGCATTTT.

This clone was observed a handful of times. The chain is built from TRBV2 and TRBJ1-2; the D is unclear. V was trimmed by 7 bases and J by 0 bases, leaving 12 bases between them. The CDR3 runs 14 residues. CDR1 is SNHLY and CDR2 is FYNNEI in the germline V gene. The CDR3: CASIRTETNYGYTF. The CDR3 region has the DNA TGTGCCAGCATCCGGACCGAGACTAACTATGGCTACACCTTC.

The rearrangement uses TRBV11-2 and TRBJ1-1; no definite D call. Germline values: CDR1 SGHAT, CDR2 FQNNGV. This CDR3 is built from 15 residues. V gave up 0 bases and J gave up 0 bases, with 8 bases separating them. In DNA form, the CDR3 reads TGTGCCAGCAGCTTAGAAGGGTTACTGAACACTGAAGCTTTCTTT. It translates to CASSLEGLLNTEAFF.

The chain recombines TRBV2 with TRBJ1-2; D is undetermined. Trimming took 6 bases from V and 4 from J, leaving 3 bases between them. The germline gives CDR1 SNHLY, CDR2 FYNNEI. CDR3 size: 10 residues. CDR3: CASRIYGYTF. The CDR3 coding sequence is TGTGCCAGCAGGATCTATGGCTACACCTTC.

The J gene is TRBJ2-3, the V gene TRBV28; 7 bases are a match to TRBD1. The germline V gene has CDR1 MDHEN and CDR2 SYDVKM. The CDR3 is 15 residues long. V was pared by 8 bases and J by 0 bases, with 8 bases of the junction left unmatched. CDR3 in DNA: TGTGCCAGCGAAAGGGACAGTACTAGCACAGATACGCAGTATTTT. Protein: CASERDSTSTDTQYF.

This chain uses TRBV6-1 with TRBJ1-1; TRBD1 might be the D (5 bases). The CDR3 extends over 15 amino acids. The germline V and J ends were trimmed by 0 bases and 4 bases, with 12 bases remaining between them. Germline CDR1 and CDR2: MNHNS and SASEGT. The CDR3 is CASSEALEGSTEAFF. The CDR3 bases are TGTGCCAGCAGTGAAGCGTTGGAGGGGTCCACTGAAGCTTTCTTT.

This chain uses TRBV9 with TRBJ2-5; 14 bases are a match to TRBD2. The trim removed 4 bases at V and 4 bases at J, leaving 3 bases unmatched. There are 15 residues in the CDR3. Per germline, CDR1 SGDLS and CDR2 YYNGEE. The CDR3 here is CASSRLAGGAETQYF. The CDR3 nucleotides read TGTGCCAGCAGCCGACTAGCGGGAGGGGCAGAGACCCAGTACTTC.

The chain links TRBV6-1 to TRBJ2-7; 7 bases are shared with TRBD1. The germline CDR1 and CDR2 sequences are MNHNS and SASEGT. V trimming: 3 bases; J trimming: 7 bases; junction bases outside the gene matches: 12. This CDR3 has 15 amino acids. CDR3 in amino acids: CASSEVTGLVYEQYV. CDR3 coding DNA: TGTGCCAGCAGTGAGGTGACAGGGCTGGTGTATGAGCAGTACGTC.

The chain joins TRBV5-1 to TRBJ1-2; 8 nucleotides align to TRBD1. The CDR3 contains 14 residues. Germline V gene sequence: CDR1 SGHRS, CDR2 YFSETQ. Trimming cost V 2 bases and J 4 bases; bases outside gene matches: 4. The CDR3 region is CASSFDRGVYGYTF. CDR3 nucleotides: TGCGCCAGCAGCTTTGACAGGGGAGTCTATGGCTACACCTTC.

This clone was seen more than once but under ten times. The rearrangement joins TRBV29-1 to TRBJ2-3, with 7 bases fitting TRBD2. Germline V gene sequence: CDR1 SQVTM, CDR2 ANQGSEA. V shed 1 base, J shed 1 base, and the junction held 8 bases outside the gene matches. This CDR3 has 16 amino acids. CDR3: CSVEGVSGERTDTQYF. Here the CDR3 DNA reads TGCAGCGTTGAAGGGGTCAGCGGGGAGCGCACAGATACGCAGTATTTT.

The rearrangement links TRBV2 to TRBJ2-3; TRBD2 matches 9 bases. V gave up 3 bases and J gave up 6 bases; unmatched junction bases: 4. CDR1 SNHLY and CDR2 FYNNEI come from the germline V gene. This CDR3 region has 14 residues. The CDR3 DNA reads as TGTGCCAGCAGTGAGCGGGGGGGCAGGGATACGCAGTATTTT. As protein: CASSERGGRDTQYF.

The V call is TRBV6-5, the J call TRBJ2-5, with 10 nucleotides matching TRBD2. V lost 10 bases and J lost 4; bases outside the gene matches: 9. Germline assignment: CDR1 MNHEY and CDR2 SVGAGI. The length of the CDR3 is 14 residues. The CDR3 bases are TGTGCCACCATTCTAAGCGGGGGGGCAGAGACCCAGTACTTC. Its protein is CATILSGGAETQYF.

The V and J genes are TRBV24-1 and TRBJ1-3; possibly TRBD1 for D (6 bases). Germline V gene lookup returns CDR1 KGHDR and CDR2 SFDVKD. Between the trimmed V and J ends, which lost 9 bases and 1 base, there was a span of 36 bases. The CDR3 sequence is 22 residues long. CDR3 amino acids: CATYDGGKGTRDFQGSGNTIYF. In DNA, the CDR3 is TGTGCCACCTACGACGGGGGTAAAGGGACACGAGATTTTCAGGGGTCTGGAAACACCATATATTTT.

This clone was counted a few times. The V gene is TRBV5-1, the J gene TRBJ2-2; D is uncertain. This CDR3 is built from 14 residues. Trimming removed 5 bases at V and 2 bases at J, with 10 bases between. Germline V gives CDR1 SGHRS, CDR2 YFSETQ. CDR3 sequence (DNA): TGCGCCAGCAGACCCGACTCAAACACCGGGGAGCTGTTTTTT. It specifies CASRPDSNTGELFF.